What follows are 25 T cell receptor beta chains derived from one specimen sequenced in a study of shared clonotypes between healthy human individuals. TCRdb's table, derived via immunoSEQ multiplex PCR, lists solely in-frame clones and lacks some. The sample yields about 1.5 million clones, around 98% seen once. The specimen sequenced was naive CD4+ T cells sorted from blood. Subset defined: CD45RA+ positively selected. These TCRs come from a young man in good health.

The chain employs TRBV4-1 and TRBJ2-1; TRBD2 might be the D (6 bases). Germline CDR1 reads MGHRA; CDR2 reads YSYEKL. Trimming took 7 bases from V and 11 from J, leaving 12 bases between them. The CDR3 has 11 residues. The CDR3, as DNA: TGCGCCAGCACCTCGGGGGTTCAGCAGTTCTTC. Translating gives CASTSGVQQFF.

About this clone: Other DNA sequences in the sample encode the same CDR3. The J gene is TRBJ2-7, the V gene TRBV20-1; unclear D gene. This CDR3 region has 11 residues. In germline, CDR1 is DFQATT, CDR2 SNEGSKA (reference sequence). V lost 1 base, J lost 6 bases, and 7 bases lay in between. The CDR3, as DNA: TGCAGTGCTAGAGTAGTATCCGAGCAGTACTTC. Encoded protein: CSARVVSEQYF.

Only one count was recorded for this clone. The chain recombines TRBV19 with TRBJ2-3; D is perhaps TRBD2 (5 bases). Trimming removed 7 bases from V and 4 bases from J, with 12 bases in between. This CDR3 comprises 13 residues. The germline V gene has CDR1 LNHDA and CDR2 SQIVND (reference sequence). The CDR3 DNA follows: TGTGCCAGTACCCACCCGGGATCAGATACGCAGTATTTT. This encodes CASTHPGSDTQYF.

The genes are TRBV7-2 and TRBJ2-7; D is perhaps TRBD2 (5 bases). V gave up 1 base and J gave up 7 bases, with 14 bases separating them. The CDR3 spans 14 residues. CDR1 is SGHTA, CDR2 FQGNSA, per germline. The CDR3 reads CASSLVASPREQYF. The CDR3 DNA sequence: TGTGCCAGCAGCTTAGTTGCTAGCCCTCGGGAGCAGTACTTC.

This clone has just one count. The J gene is TRBJ1-1, the V gene TRBV25-1; tentatively, D is TRBD1 (5 bases). The CDR3 is 15 amino acids. Germline CDR1 and CDR2: MGHDK and SYGVNS. The V gene lost 7 bases and the J gene lost 0 bases, with 15 bases spanning the gap. CDR3 residues: CASMEGLPMNTEAFF. For the CDR3, the DNA is TGTGCCAGCATGGAGGGACTCCCCATGAACACTGAAGCTTTCTTT. Combining the CDR3 with reference TRBV25-1 and TRBJ1-1 gives the whole variable domain EADIYQTPRYLVIGTGKKITLECSQTMGHDKMYWYQQDPGMELHLIHYSYGVNSTEKGDLSSESTVSRIRTEHFPLTLESARPSHTSQYLCASMEGLPMNTEAFFGQGTRLTVV.

The CDR3 spells CASSRDLAPDTQYF. CDR3 DNA: TGTGCCAGCAGCCGGGATTTAGCCCCAGATACGCAGTATTTT. This chain uses TRBV9 with TRBJ2-3; a weak D match, TRBD2 (5 bases). Germline V lookup: CDR1 SGDLS, CDR2 YYNGEE. CDR3 length: 14 amino acids. Trimming left V 4 bases short and J 4 bases short, with 13 bases between. The full variable domain, with the rest looked up from reference TRBV9 and TRBJ2-3, is DSGVTQTPKHLITATGQRVTLRCSPRSGDLSVYWYQQSLDQGLQFLIQYYNGEERAKGNILERFSAQQFPDLHSELNLSSLELGDSALYFCASSRDLAPDTQYFGPGTRLTVL.

This chain connects TRBV5-4 to TRBJ2-4, with D maybe TRBD1 (5 bases). The V end was cut by 2 bases, the J end by 8 bases, with 14 bases between. The CDR3 has 14 amino acids. Germline V gene lookup returns CDR1 SGHNT and CDR2 YYREEE (reference sequence). This CDR3 reads CASSFQGAVDIQYF. The CDR3 bases are TGTGCCAGCAGCTTTCAAGGGGCTGTGGACATTCAGTACTTC.

The V and J genes are TRBV5-1 and TRBJ2-2; 9 bases line up with TRBD1. J was trimmed by 3 bases and V by 3 bases; bases with no gene match: 9. The CDR3 totals 17 residues. Germline assignment: CDR1 SGHRS and CDR2 YFSETQ. The CDR3 DNA reads TGCGCCAGCAGCTCCATGGTGGGACAGGGCGACACCGGGGAGCTGTTTTTT. Its protein product is CASSSMVGQGDTGELFF.

V and J are TRBV5-1 and TRBJ2-1; 7 nucleotides match TRBD2. V was clipped by 5 bases and J by 8 bases; unmatched bases: 13. The V gene's germline CDR1 is SGHRS and CDR2 YFSETQ. The CDR3 totals 15 residues. The CDR3 region is CASSMDLAAVDEQFF. In nucleotides, the CDR3 is TGCGCCAGCAGTATGGACCTAGCGGCAGTCGATGAGCAGTTCTTC.

This chain links TRBV7-8 with TRBJ2-3; unclear D gene. The CDR3 has 15 residues. The V end was cut by 5 bases, the J end by 3 bases, with 15 bases between. Germline CDR1 is SGHVS and CDR2 is FQNEAQ. CDR3 loop: CASSPRPFQTDTQYF. DNA of the CDR3: TGTGCCAGCAGCCCCCGACCTTTTCAAACAGATACGCAGTATTTT. Full variable domain (outside the CDR3, taken from reference TRBV7-8 and TRBJ2-3): GAGVSQSPRYKVAKRGQDVALRCDPISGHVSLFWYQQALGQGPEFLTYFQNEAQLDKSGLPSDRFFAERPEGSVSTLKIQRTQQEDSAVYLCASSPRPFQTDTQYFGPGTRLTVL.

The rearrangement joins TRBV7-8 to TRBJ2-1; D not resolved. CDR3 size: 12 residues. Trimming took 5 bases from V and 4 from J, leaving 6 bases between them. Germline V gives CDR1 SGHVS, CDR2 FQNEAQ. This chain's CDR3 is CASSINYNEQFF. DNA for the CDR3: TGTGCCAGCAGCATTAATTACAATGAGCAGTTCTTC.

This chain joins TRBV6-5 and TRBJ2-7, with D tentatively TRBD2 (6 bases). This CDR3 contains 14 residues. Looked up from germline, CDR1 is MNHEY and CDR2 is SVGAGI. V was pared by 8 bases and J by 5 bases, with 19 bases between. DNA of the CDR3: TGTGCCAGCGGGGTAACCCGACTAGTCCACGAGCAGTACTTC. This encodes CASGVTRLVHEQYF.

The chain has TRBV29-1 and TRBJ2-5, with D unclear. The germline V gene encodes CDR1 SQVTM and CDR2 ANQGSEA. Trimming removed 3 bases from V and 2 bases from J, with 7 bases in between. This CDR3 comprises 12 residues. CDR3 sequence reads: CSVDVQQETQYF. Written as DNA, the CDR3 is TGCAGCGTTGACGTACAACAAGAGACCCAGTACTTC.

The chain has TRBV30 and TRBJ2-7; a possible D gene is TRBD2 (6 bases). Germline V gene data show CDR1 as GTSNPN and CDR2 as SVGIG (reference sequence). V was shortened by 2 bases and J by 1 base, with 15 bases between the two germline ends. CDR3 length: 15 residues. CDR3 residues: CAWSIPRGFSYEQYF. The DNA of the CDR3 is TGTGCCTGGAGTATCCCCCGGGGGTTTTCCTACGAGCAGTACTTC.

The CDR3 nucleotides read TGTGCCAGCAGCTCGGACGTGAGAAGATCCTACGAGCAGTACTTC. The encoded protein is CASSSDVRRSYEQYF. This chain connects TRBV7-9 to TRBJ2-7; D is ambiguous. The germline gives CDR1 SEHNR, CDR2 FQNEAQ (reference sequence). The V gene lost 4 bases and the J gene lost 1 base, with 14 bases spanning the gap. The length of the CDR3 is 15 residues.

The genes are TRBV27 and TRBJ2-7; D is possibly TRBD1 or TRBD2 (6 bases each). The germline V gene encodes CDR1 MNHEY and CDR2 SMNVEV (reference sequence). There are 23 residues in the CDR3. Trimming shortened V by 4 bases and J by 1 base, and 38 bases separated the two germline ends. The CDR3 DNA is TGTGCCAGCAGTTCACCCCGAGGGGGGCGGAGGAATGACTCGCTATCCCGATCCTACGAGCAGTACTTC. This gives the protein CASSSPRGGRRNDSLSRSYEQYF.

The CDR3: CASSLSGTTWMNTEAFF. The CDR3 DNA reads TGTGCCAGCAGCCTATCCGGGACAACATGGATGAACACTGAAGCTTTCTTT. This sequence joins TRBV14 and TRBJ1-1; D may be TRBD1 (6 bases). This CDR3 contains 17 residues. CDR1 and CDR2 from the germline V gene are SGHDN and FVKESK. Trimming removed 4 bases from V and 0 bases from J, with 18 bases in between.

The gene calls are TRBV10-2 and TRBJ2-3; unclear D gene. With 10 bases removed from V and 0 bases from J, the gap between germline ends came to 11 bases. The CDR3 sequence is 13 residues long. Germline CDR1 reads WSHSY; CDR2 reads SAAADI. CDR3 nucleotide sequence: TGCGCCATAACCTACTCTAGCACAGATACGCAGTATTTT. It codes for CAITYSSTDTQYF.

The gene calls are TRBV7-2 and TRBJ2-1, with 7 bases that match TRBD2. In germline, CDR1 is SGHTA, CDR2 FQGNSA. Trimming at V came to 5 bases and at J to 9 bases, leaving 1 base not matched to a gene. The CDR3 runs 11 residues. The CDR3 loop reads CASSRTSEQFF. The CDR3 nucleotides read TGTGCCAGCAGCCGGACTAGTGAGCAGTTCTTC. Looking up the rest from reference TRBV7-2 and TRBJ2-1 gives the full variable domain: GAGVSQSPSNKVTEKGKDVELRCDPISGHTALYWYRQSLGQGLEFLIYFQGNSAPDKSGLPSDRFSAERTGGSVSTLTIQRTQQEDSAVYLCASSRTSEQFFGPGTRLTVL.

The CDR3 region has the DNA TGTGCCAGCAGTGAATCAACTGAAGCTTTCTTT. Residues: CASSESTEAFF. The V call is TRBV25-1, the J call TRBJ1-1, with unresolved D. V lost 1 base and J 5 bases, leaving 2 bases between the germline ends. This CDR3 has 11 residues. Germline CDR1 and CDR2: MGHDK and SYGVNS.

This sequence joins TRBV7-2 and TRBJ1-1, with 7 bases identical to TRBD1. The CDR3 runs 14 residues. J was trimmed by 5 bases and V by 5 bases; bases with no gene match: 8. Germline loops: CDR1 SGHTA, CDR2 FQGNSA. CDR3 sequence: CASSRRTGRTEAFF. The CDR3 coding sequence is TGTGCCAGCAGCCGTCGGACAGGTCGAACTGAAGCTTTCTTT.

The J gene is TRBJ2-1, the V gene TRBV4-2; D uncertain. The CDR3 spans 14 residues. V was pared by 0 bases and J by 9 bases, with 12 bases between. The germline gives CDR1 LGHNA, CDR2 YNFKEQ. This chain's CDR3 is CASSQETWFTEQFF. CDR3 coding DNA: TGTGCCAGCAGCCAAGAGACGTGGTTCACTGAGCAGTTCTTC.

On this clone itself: The sample holds other DNA sequences that translate to the same CDR3. The chain carries TRBV7-2 and TRBJ1-2; the D gene is possibly TRBD1 (6 bases). V was trimmed by 1 base and J by 7 bases, leaving 10 bases between them. This CDR3 has 13 residues. Germline V gives CDR1 SGHTA, CDR2 FQGNSA. The CDR3 spells CASSLVGGLGYTF. CDR3 DNA: TGTGCCAGCAGCTTAGTGGGGGGGCTTGGCTACACCTTC.

This clone came up once. This chain uses TRBV5-1 with TRBJ1-2; D unresolved. V shed 0 bases and J shed 6 bases, with 12 bases lying between them. CDR3 length: 14 residues. Germline CDR1 reads SGHRS; CDR2 reads YFSETQ. The CDR3 here is CASSLVPGSNGYTF. CDR3 in DNA: TGCGCCAGCAGCTTGGTACCGGGGAGCAATGGCTACACCTTC.

The chain links TRBV11-1 to TRBJ2-1, with 7 bases lining up with TRBD2. CDR3 length: 16 residues. Trimming took 5 bases from V and 4 from J; bases not matched to a gene: 11. Germline CDR1 and CDR2: SGHAT and FQDESV (reference sequence). The chain's CDR3 is CASSARLAKTYNEQFF. The CDR3 DNA sequence: TGTGCCAGCAGCGCGAGACTAGCTAAGACTTACAATGAGCAGTTCTTC.